Listed here is a single TCR beta chain. The sample has other DNA sequences that encode this CDR3 too. Under the authors' procedure: Amplification with reference gene primers provided the estimates of nucleated cell counts. TCRdb's table, derived via immunoSEQ multiplex PCR, lists solely in-frame clones and lacks some. V, J and clone size were drawn from that table, and D and trimming were deduced from the DNA. This sample has tens of thousands of clones, with more than 75% found just once. This sample stems from a study of blood T cell repertoires in COVID-19. The germline gives CDR1 MGHRA, CDR2 YSYEKL. The CDR3 contains 14 residues. Trimming removed 1 base from V and 4 bases from J, with 9 bases in between.

Sequenced: peripheral blood. The gene calls are TRBV4-1 and TRBJ2-3, with TRBD2 as a possible D gene (5 bases). The sequence was collected from a man between 60 and 75 years old with acute or convalescent COVID-19. The CDR3 DNA follows: TGCGCCAGCAGCCAAGGTGGAGGACCAGATACGCAGTATTTT. This translates into CASSQGGGPDTQYF.